These T cell receptor beta chains were read from a single sample in a study of control samples from healthy donors and cancer patients. Assay: immunoSEQ multiplex PCR; the TCRdb copy retains only in-frame clones and omits some. Of fewer than 85,000 clones listed, approximately 90% are singletons. Input material: blood. These receptors were obtained from a man aged 50 or older in good health. CDR3s include the opening cysteine and the closing phenylalanine or tryptophan. The order of the fields is V gene, clone size, CDR3 length, J gene, D gene, CDR3 protein, CDR3 DNA. The D gene is left open where the match is weak. Rows give clone size only sometimes, using once, few, many, or a class for an expanded clone.

TRBV19	once	15	TRBJ2-6	.	CASSIVGAGANVLTF	TGTGCCAGTAGTATAGTCGGGGCTGGGGCCAACGTCCTGACTTTC
TRBV5-4	.	12	TRBJ2-7	.	CASSEGLSEQYF	TGTGCCAGCAGCGAGGGACTCTCCGAGCAGTACTTC
TRBV24-1	.	15	TRBJ2-5	TRBD1	CATSDPRGYQETQYF	TGTGCCACCAGTGATCCCAGGGGGTACCAAGAGACCCAGTACTTC
TRBV7-9	.	14	TRBJ1-4	.	CASSPRQENEKLFF	TGTGCCAGCAGCCCCCGACAGGAGAATGAAAAACTGTTTTTT
TRBV11-2	.	14	TRBJ1-6	.	CASSPWGYNSPLHF	TGTGCCAGCAGCCCGTGGGGGTATAATTCACCCCTCCACTTT
TRBV23-1	.	16	TRBJ2-3	TRBD2	CASSPSTGGDQDTQYF	TGCGCCAGCAGTCCCTCCACCGGGGGGGATCAAGATACGCAGTATTTT
TRBV3-1/TRBV3-2	.	14	TRBJ1-3	.	CASSLSRSGNTIYF	TGTGCCAGCAGTCTTTCCAGATCTGGAAACACCATATATTTT
TRBV24-1	.	15	TRBJ2-7	.	CATSDYRTAGDEQYF	TGTGCCACCAGTGATTATCGGACAGCTGGGGACGAGCAGTACTTC
TRBV11-3	.	14	TRBJ1-5	.	CASSLKGKNQPQHF	TGTGCCAGCAGCTTAAAGGGGAAGAATCAGCCCCAGCATTTT
TRBV6-4	.	16	TRBJ1-5	TRBD1	CASSETTGDGIQPQHF	TGTGCCAGCAGTGAGACGACAGGGGACGGTATTCAGCCCCAGCATTTT
TRBV29-1	.	12	TRBJ1-5	.	CSVAGANQPQHF	TGCAGCGTTGCCGGGGCCAATCAGCCCCAGCATTTT
TRBV12-3/TRBV12-4	.	12	TRBJ2-3	.	CATRGDTDTQYF	TGTGCCACCAGGGGCGACACAGATACGCAGTATTTT
TRBV3-1/TRBV3-2	.	12	TRBJ1-6	.	CASSHLQGPLHF	TGTGCCAGCAGCCACCTACAGGGACCCCTCCACTTT
TRBV2	.	13	TRBJ2-5	.	CASSGGNEETQYF	TGTGCCAGCAGTGGGGGTAACGAAGAGACCCAGTACTTC
TRBV9	.	13	TRBJ2-1	TRBD2	CASSPGLVNEQFF	TGTGCCAGCAGCCCCGGACTAGTCAATGAGCAGTTCTTC
TRBV7-2	.	17	TRBJ1-4	TRBD1	CASSLAKGARFNEKLFF	TGTGCCAGCAGCTTAGCGAAGGGGGCCCGCTTTAATGAAAAACTGTTTTTT
TRBV7-2	.	14	TRBJ2-5	.	CASSLRRERETQYF	TGTGCCAGCAGCTTGCGTCGGGAGCGAGAGACCCAGTACTTC
TRBV4-3	.	13	TRBJ1-2	TRBD1	CASSQTGGTGYTF	TGCGCCAGCAGCCAGACAGGGGGGACAGGCTACACCTTC
TRBV6-1	.	16	TRBJ1-3	.	CASSEWNGYSGNTIYF	TGTGCCAGCAGTGAATGGAACGGATACTCTGGAAACACCATATATTTT
TRBV18	.	15	TRBJ1-5	.	CASSPSRQSNQPQHF	TGTGCCAGCTCACCATCCCGGCAGAGCAATCAGCCCCAGCATTTT
TRBV7-6	.	13	TRBJ1-2	.	CASSLAIGGGYTF	TGTGCCAGCAGCCTGGCGATAGGTGGCGGCTACACCTTC
TRBV27	.	16	TRBJ2-1	TRBD2	CASSRGLAGAYNEQFF	TGTGCCAGCAGTAGAGGACTAGCGGGGGCCTACAATGAGCAGTTCTTC
TRBV19	.	17	TRBJ1-2	TRBD1	CASSSRDRGPRIYGYTF	TGTGCCAGTAGTTCCCGGGACAGGGGGCCTCGGATCTATGGCTACACCTTC
TRBV29-1	.	14	TRBJ1-3	.	CSTLRGVGGNTIYF	TGCAGTACCTTAAGAGGGGTGGGAGGAAACACCATATATTTT
TRBV7-8	.	16	TRBJ2-7	.	CASSHGRGSLSYEQYF	TGTGCCAGCAGCCATGGCCGAGGGTCTCTCTCCTACGAGCAGTACTTC